This TCR beta chain was found in a study of response to subunit inactivated influenza vaccine. TCRdb itself ran the RT-PCR reads through MiXCR, one entry per CDR3 protein. The table includes 630,000 or so distinct CDR3 sequences, approximately 14% detected once. The trim removed 6 bases at V and 5 bases at J, leaving 8 bases unmatched. The CDR3 covers 15 residues. Germline V gene lookup returns CDR1 MNHNS and CDR2 SASEGT. Study conclusions and caveats: Few additional T cells are recruited per seasonal influenza vaccination, authors suggested.

As to this clonotype: Its antigen is still unknown.

The clonotype originates from a man in his forties or fifties who received an inactivated influenza vaccine. The V call is TRBV6-1, the J call TRBJ2-5, with 11 bases identical to TRBD2. The sequences come from PBMCs from blood, collected approximately 13 days after vaccination. The CDR3 region has the DNA TGTGCCAGCAGCACTCTAGCGGGAGGCAGTGAGACCCAGTACTTC. Its protein product is CASSTLAGGSETQYF.